The text below deals with one TCR beta chain. Its matching antigen is unknown. The data were obtained in a study of TIL therapy for anti-PD-1-resistant metastatic lung cancer. About the study: Most patients had lung adenocarcinoma; several tumors were EGFR-mutant, two ALK-rearranged; half smoked currently or formerly. Study-level results: TIL clonotype persistence in blood showed no apparent association with response. This highly selected cohort may not generalize to typical lung cancer patients.

The time point: pre-treatment sample, taken before nivolumab and TIL therapy. Adults with stage 4 NSCLC were enrolled in a phase I trial. This was the immunoSEQ v3 assay. Sequencing used immunoSEQ multiplex PCR; TCRdb keeps in-frame clones, though not all of them. The profile covers tens of thousands of clones, with about 70% appearing a single time and 4.5% to 7% taken by the ten largest. The source is a person aged 25 to 85 with non-small cell lung cancer. This specimen consisted of blood, obtained at baseline.

CDR3 in DNA: TGTGCCAGCAGCCCGGGCCGCCTCTACACAGATACGCAGTATTTT. This encodes CASSPGRLYTDTQYF. The V gene is TRBV5-6, the J gene TRBJ2-3; D remains ambiguous. Germline V gene sequence: CDR1 SGHDT, CDR2 YYEEEE. V gave up 4 bases and J gave up 2 bases, with 14 bases separating them. The CDR3 consists of 15 residues.